This TCR beta chain was recorded in a study of shared clonotypes between healthy human individuals. About the study: Three plates were used per donor for CD4 naive, three for CD4 memory, two for CD8 naive and one for CD8 memory.

CDR3 length: 15 amino acids. Germline V lookup: CDR1 SGHKS, CDR2 YYEKEE (reference sequence). Trimming shortened V by 0 bases and J by 2 bases, and 12 bases separated the two germline ends. Original data processing: For the immunoSEQ data, sequences were junction-only without quality scores, so filtering differed. Data came from immunoSEQ multiplex PCR; TCRdb stores just in-frame clones and leaves some out. The V and J calls and the clone size are those of that table, but D and trimming were determined from the DNA. Of fewer than 2.5 million clones in the sample, 93% were seen once. A note on this clone: Its specificity is not known.

Overall study findings and caveats: An anticipated effect of sequencing depth on clonotype sharing among donors was recognized. Larger estimated richness was generally recorded for naive subsets relative to memory subsets.

This chain uses TRBV5-5 with TRBJ2-7, with D possibly being TRBD1 or TRBD2 (5 bases each). This receptor was identified in a man aged 18 to 30 in good health. Some clones in this sample may be carry-over from other donors' samples. Sequencing was done on a sample of naive CD4+ T cells from PBMCs. The subset is: CD45RA+ positively selected. CDR3 nucleotide sequence: TGTGCCAGCAGCTTGGCCGGGGACGGGCCCTACGAGCAGTACTTC. Residues: CASSLAGDGPYEQYF.